The 29 T cell receptor beta chains below were found in one sample sequenced in a study of T cell responses to AZD1222 COVID-19 vaccine. Data came from immunoSEQ multiplex PCR; TCRdb stores just in-frame clones and leaves some out. The repertoire holds approximately 160,000 clones, 75% to 95% seen once, with around 4% in the top ten. The sample here was peripheral blood, taken on day 0 of AZD1222 vaccination. The receptors were sampled from an adult in good health.

The V call is TRBV10-3, the J call TRBJ1-2; D not certain. The CDR3 contains 13 residues. The germline V and J ends were trimmed by 10 bases and 5 bases, with 17 bases remaining between them. In germline, CDR1 is ENHRY, CDR2 SYGVKD. This chain's CDR3 is CASSARVRYGYTF. Written as DNA, the CDR3 is TGTGCCAGCTCCGCTAGGGTTAGGTATGGCTACACCTTC.

The chain combines TRBV10-3 with TRBJ1-2; D perhaps matches TRBD1 (6 bases). The V gene's germline CDR1 is ENHRY and CDR2 SYGVKD. The CDR3 consists of 15 residues. Trimming removed 6 bases at V and 7 bases at J, with 21 bases between. CDR3 region: CAISPWTDAVLGYTF. DNA for the CDR3: TGTGCCATCAGCCCGTGGACAGATGCCGTTCTTGGCTACACCTTC.

V gene TRBV7-9 combines with J gene TRBJ2-7; 13 bases line up with TRBD2. Germline loops: CDR1 SEHNR, CDR2 FQNEAQ (reference sequence). This CDR3 region has 15 residues. The ends lost 5 bases at V and 5 bases at J; junction bases unmatched: 6. In nucleotides, the CDR3 is TGTGCCAGCAGCCTTTGGACTAGCGGGAGTGACGAGCAGTACTTC. Its protein is CASSLWTSGSDEQYF.

The chain uses TRBV23-1 and TRBJ1-1, with D hard to call. TRBV23-1 is marked as an open reading frame, function uncertain. Trimming removed 4 bases from V and 3 bases from J, with 18 bases in between. This CDR3 region has 16 residues. The DNA of the CDR3 is TGCGCCAGCAGTCTCCCTTACGGTGGGAGGTACACTGAAGCTTTCTTT. Residues: CASSLPYGGRYTEAFF.

V gene TRBV11-2 combines with J gene TRBJ1-5, with D hard to call. Germline CDR1 reads SGHAT; CDR2 reads FQNNGV. This CDR3 is built from 13 residues. Trimming removed 3 bases at V and 4 bases at J, with 7 bases between. The CDR3 spells CASSLWGNQPQHF. The DNA of the CDR3 is TGTGCCAGCAGCTTGTGGGGAAATCAGCCCCAGCATTTT.

The V gene is TRBV5-6, the J gene TRBJ1-1; weak D call: TRBD1 (6 bases). The CDR3 runs to 18 residues. Trimming took 1 base from V and 0 from J, leaving 19 bases between them. Germline CDR1 and CDR2: SGHDT and YYEEEE. In DNA form, the CDR3 reads TGTGCCAGCAGCTTGACAGGGAGCCTCCTAATGATGAACACTGAAGCTTTCTTT. Translated, it gives CASSLTGSLLMMNTEAFF.

This sequence joins TRBV5-3 and TRBJ2-7, with TRBD2 matching over 8 bases. TRBV5-3 is sorted into the ORF group, with uncertain function. The ends lost 1 base at V and 0 bases at J; junction bases unmatched: 6. This CDR3 is built from 16 residues. The CDR3 loop is CARSLHSGASSYEQYF. CDR3 nucleotides: TGTGCCAGAAGCTTGCATAGCGGGGCCAGCTCCTACGAGCAGTACTTC.

The chain couples TRBV6-5 to TRBJ1-2; D remains unclear. Trimming took off 4 bases at V and 0 bases at J, with 9 bases between the two ends. The CDR3 covers 14 residues. The germline V gene has CDR1 MNHEY and CDR2 SVGAGI. The CDR3 reads CASSSWTANYGYTF. Here the CDR3 DNA reads TGTGCCAGCAGTTCCTGGACGGCTAACTATGGCTACACCTTC.

The chain uses TRBV4-1 and TRBJ2-2; 10 bases align to TRBD2. Trimming took 3 bases from V and 6 from J; bases not matched to a gene: 13. The CDR3 has 18 residues. CDR1 MGHRA and CDR2 YSYEKL come from the germline V gene. The CDR3 DNA is TGCGCCAGCAGCCACGCCGAGGCTAGCGGGAGTTTAGCCGGGGAGCTGTTTTTT. This translates into CASSHAEASGSLAGELFF.

J is TRBJ1-1 and V is TRBV29-1; 8 bases are shared with TRBD1. The ends lost 6 bases at V and 5 bases at J; junction bases unmatched: 11. Germline CDR1 and CDR2: SQVTM and ANQGSEA. The CDR3 contains 14 residues. The CDR3 loop reads CSVGGQGVKTEAFF. In DNA, the CDR3 is TGCAGCGTGGGAGGACAGGGAGTTAAAACTGAAGCTTTCTTT.

The genes are TRBV11-3 and TRBJ2-3; maybe TRBD2 (5 bases). Trimming took 8 bases from V and 2 from J, leaving 11 bases between them. Germline CDR1 SGHNT, CDR2 YENEEA. The CDR3 extends over 13 amino acids. CDR3 bases: TGTGCCAGCCAGCGGAGCTACACAGATACGCAGTATTTT. Encoded protein: CASQRSYTDTQYF.

The chain recombines TRBV11-1 with TRBJ2-2; D not certain. The CDR3 extends over 16 amino acids. Germline CDR1 reads SGHAT; CDR2 reads FQDESV (reference sequence). Trimming shortened V by 5 bases and J by 0 bases, and 13 bases separated the two germline ends. The CDR3 loop reads CASSLDALPNTGELFF. CDR3 DNA: TGTGCCAGCAGCCTCGACGCCCTACCGAACACCGGGGAGCTGTTTTTT.

This clone appeared once. The chain is built from TRBV24-1 and TRBJ2-1, with D possibly TRBD1 on 7 matching bases. Trimming pared 3 bases from V and 1 base from J, leaving 15 bases between. Germline lookup yields CDR1 KGHDR and CDR2 SFDVKD. The CDR3 loop spans 17 amino acids. As DNA, the CDR3 is TGTGCCACCAGTGATCGCAGGGGGGAGGTTTCCTACAATGAGCAGTTCTTC. It codes for CATSDRRGEVSYNEQFF.

This sequence joins TRBV5-6 and TRBJ2-1, with a possible D match to TRBD1 (5 bases). This CDR3 region has 11 residues. V was cut by 4 bases and J by 6 bases, with 5 bases left in between. Looked up from germline, CDR1 is SGHDT and CDR2 is YYEEEE. The CDR3 spells CASSQGNEQFF. In nucleotides, the CDR3 is TGTGCCAGCAGCCAGGGCAATGAGCAGTTCTTC.

The chain couples TRBV2 to TRBJ1-1; weak D call: TRBD1 (5 bases). Trimming shortened V by 6 bases and J by 2 bases, and 10 bases separated the two germline ends. This CDR3 contains 13 residues. Germline lookup yields CDR1 SNHLY and CDR2 FYNNEI. The CDR3 sequence: CASRTWDNTEAFF. The CDR3 region has the DNA TGTGCCAGCAGGACCTGGGACAACACTGAAGCTTTCTTT.

The V gene is TRBV28, the J gene TRBJ1-5, with D perhaps TRBD1 (6 bases). The germline V gene has CDR1 MDHEN and CDR2 SYDVKM. The CDR3 is 15 residues long. Trimming cost V 7 bases and J 3 bases, with 16 bases left between them. CDR3 amino acids: CASTRQGTSNQPQHF. The CDR3 DNA reads TGTGCCAGCACTCGGCAGGGGACCTCCAATCAGCCCCAGCATTTT.

The chain combines TRBV5-4 with TRBJ2-7, with 8 bases that match TRBD2. The CDR3 contains 16 residues. After removal of 0 bases from V and 6 bases from J, the junction contained 11 bases not matched to a gene. The germline gives CDR1 SGHNT, CDR2 YYREEE (reference sequence). The CDR3 region is CASSLGGGLGLGEQYF. In DNA form, the CDR3 reads TGTGCCAGCAGCTTGGGGGGGGGACTAGGTCTAGGCGAGCAGTACTTC.

The V gene is TRBV27, the J gene TRBJ1-5; D unclear. The CDR3 is 15 residues long. The V end was cut by 10 bases, the J end by 3 bases, with 19 bases between. The germline V gene has CDR1 MNHEY and CDR2 SMNVEV (reference sequence). The DNA of the CDR3 is TGTGCCAACGGACTCGAACAGAGAGACAATCAGCCCCAGCATTTT. As protein: CANGLEQRDNQPQHF.

V and J are TRBV28 and TRBJ2-7, with a weak D call TRBD2 (7 bases). Per germline, CDR1 MDHEN and CDR2 SYDVKM. The CDR3 contains 12 residues. Trimming removed 2 bases at V and 6 bases at J, with 8 bases between. The CDR3 reads CASSLGGAEQYF. CDR3 bases: TGTGCCAGCAGTTTAGGGGGGGCCGAGCAGTACTTC.

The chain carries TRBV30 and TRBJ1-3; 7 bases line up with TRBD1. The CDR3 spans 16 residues. Germline CDR1 and CDR2: GTSNPN and SVGIG (reference sequence). The V segment lost 0 bases and the J segment 0 bases; nucleotides outside the gene matches: 5. CDR3 in DNA: TGTGCCTGGAGTGTTCAGGACAGGAGCTCTGGAAACACCATATATTTT. It translates to CAWSVQDRSSGNTIYF.

The gene calls are TRBV20-1 and TRBJ2-1; TRBD2 aligns across 8 bases. The CDR3 extends over 15 amino acids. V was pared by 3 bases and J by 7 bases, with 11 bases of the junction left unmatched. The germline V gene has CDR1 DFQATT and CDR2 SNEGSKA (reference sequence). DNA of the CDR3: TGCAGTGCTAGTAGCGGGGCGGGCGCCCAGAATGAGCAGTTCTTC. Its protein is CSASSGAGAQNEQFF.

This rearrangement joins TRBV7-6 to TRBJ2-2, with D uncertain. V was cut by 1 base and J by 2 bases, with 11 bases left in between. Germline CDR1 SGHVS, CDR2 FNYEAQ. The CDR3 totals 16 residues. In DNA form, the CDR3 reads TGTGCCAGCAGCTTAGTTACTACGATAAACACCGGGGAGCTGTTTTTT. The encoded protein is CASSLVTTINTGELFF.

Only one count was recorded for this clone. The V call is TRBV6-5, the J call TRBJ2-3, with TRBD1 identical over 8 bases. Trimming at V came to 11 bases and at J to 2 bases, leaving 12 bases not matched to a gene. CDR3 length equals 15 residues. Germline lookup yields CDR1 MNHEY and CDR2 SVGAGI. DNA of the CDR3: TGTGCCGTTGTTCAGGGGGCATTACACACAGATACGCAGTATTTT. This sequence encodes CAVVQGALHTDTQYF.

V is TRBV4-1 and J is TRBJ2-1, with 7 bases lining up with TRBD2. V was pared by 4 bases and J by 9 bases, with 3 bases of the junction left unmatched. CDR1 is MGHRA, CDR2 YSYEKL, per germline. CDR3 length equals 12 residues. CDR3 sequence (DNA): TGCGCCAGCAGCCCGGGGGGAGGTGAGCAGTTCTTC. Its translation: CASSPGGGEQFF.

This chain connects TRBV18 to TRBJ1-5, with 7 bases identical to TRBD1. The CDR3 covers 15 residues. CDR1 and CDR2 from the germline V gene are KGHSH and LQKENI. V dropped 3 bases and J dropped 2; count of bases not matched to a gene: 4. The CDR3 DNA follows: TGTGCCAGCTCACCTCAGGGGGTTCGCAATCAGCCCCAGCATTTT. Its protein is CASSPQGVRNQPQHF. Full variable domain (rest looked up from reference TRBV18 and TRBJ1-5): NAGVMQNPRHLVRRRGQEARLRCSPMKGHSHVYWYRQLPEEGLKFMVYLQKENIIDESGMPKERFSAEFPKEGPSILRIQQVVRGDSAAYFCASSPQGVRNQPQHFGDGTRLSIL.

The CDR3 DNA reads as TGTGCCAGCAGTGAAGTTGCAGGCTTCGGCACTGAAGCTTTCTTT. Translated: CASSEVAGFGTEAFF. The rearrangement joins TRBV6-1 to TRBJ1-1; D is uncertain. CDR3 length: 15 amino acids. V lost 1 base, J lost 4 bases, and 13 bases lay in between. The germline CDR1 and CDR2 sequences are MNHNS and SASEGT.

CDR3 coding DNA: TGTGCCAGCAGCTTAGACAGGGGGGATCTTGGAGGCTACACCTTC. Translating it yields CASSLDRGDLGGYTF. The V and J genes are TRBV7-2 and TRBJ1-2; 8 bases are shared with TRBD1. Germline V gene data show CDR1 as SGHTA and CDR2 as FQGNSA. The CDR3 spans 15 residues. Trimming at V came to 1 base and at J to 8 bases, leaving 9 bases not matched to a gene. Drawing the rest from reference TRBV7-2 and TRBJ1-2, the complete variable domain is GAGVSQSPSNKVTEKGKDVELRCDPISGHTALYWYRQSLGQGLEFLIYFQGNSAPDKSGLPSDRFSAERTGGSVSTLTIQRTQQEDSAVYLCASSLDRGDLGGYTFGSGTRLTVV.

The chain is built from TRBV28 and TRBJ2-4; TRBD2 matches 10 bases. Germline lookup yields CDR1 MDHEN and CDR2 SYDVKM. The CDR3 loop spans 17 amino acids. Trimming at V came to 6 bases and at J to 0 bases, leaving 8 bases not matched to a gene. CDR3 residues: CASSPIGLAVAKNIQYF. The CDR3 DNA reads as TGTGCCAGCAGCCCAATTGGACTAGCGGTAGCCAAAAACATTCAGTACTTC.

This chain uses TRBV5-8 with TRBJ1-2; D gene uncertain. CDR3 length: 14 residues. Germline values: CDR1 SGHTS, CDR2 YDEGEE. Trimming left V 4 bases short and J 0 bases short, with 10 bases between. The CDR3 DNA sequence: TGTGCCAGCAGCCCACTCACCGCTAACTATGGCTACACCTTC. This gives the protein CASSPLTANYGYTF.